This T cell receptor beta chain appears in the sequencing data of a study of cytomegalovirus exposure and HLA in healthy donors. The CDR3 is 13 residues long. Per germline, CDR1 MRHNA and CDR2 SNTAGT. V lost 5 bases, J lost 7 bases, and 14 bases lay in between. The PCR made use of 60 Vbeta and 13 Jbeta primers. The protocol was immunoSEQ multiplex PCR, while the TCRdb copy is restricted to in-frame clones and leaves out a portion. This table has roughly 120,000 clones, approximately 80% appearing once. The chain employs TRBV6-4 and TRBJ1-2; tentatively, D is TRBD1 (6 bases). The sequenced material came from PBMCs. The origin of this receptor is a woman aged 40 to 50 in good health and CMV-seropositive. CDR3 in amino acids: CASSPDRSGGYTF. The CDR3 DNA reads TGTGCCAGCAGTCCCGACAGGAGTGGTGGCTACACCTTC.